Only a few counts were recorded for the clone carrying this T cell receptor beta chain. The sample belongs to a study of T-cell memory formation after mild COVID-19. This CDR3 contains 15 residues. J lost 8 bases, V lost 3 bases, and 7 bases had no gene match. Germline V gives CDR1 SGHNT, CDR2 YENEEA. TCRdb called the 5' RACE reads again in MiXCR, with one record for every CDR3 protein. The table lists around 340,000 distinct CDR3 sequences, approximately 13% of them singletons. This receptor was taken from a man in his late teens or twenties who had mild COVID-19 (a few samples of this study predate the infection). Cell type and time point are not known. The V and J genes are TRBV11-3 and TRBJ1-3; 10 positions agree with TRBD1. The source material was PBMCs or a T cell subset sorted from them (not recorded which). CDR3 protein: CASSFSGTGADTIYF. The CDR3 DNA follows: TGTGCCAGCAGCTTCTCCGGGACAGGGGCGGACACCATATATTTT.